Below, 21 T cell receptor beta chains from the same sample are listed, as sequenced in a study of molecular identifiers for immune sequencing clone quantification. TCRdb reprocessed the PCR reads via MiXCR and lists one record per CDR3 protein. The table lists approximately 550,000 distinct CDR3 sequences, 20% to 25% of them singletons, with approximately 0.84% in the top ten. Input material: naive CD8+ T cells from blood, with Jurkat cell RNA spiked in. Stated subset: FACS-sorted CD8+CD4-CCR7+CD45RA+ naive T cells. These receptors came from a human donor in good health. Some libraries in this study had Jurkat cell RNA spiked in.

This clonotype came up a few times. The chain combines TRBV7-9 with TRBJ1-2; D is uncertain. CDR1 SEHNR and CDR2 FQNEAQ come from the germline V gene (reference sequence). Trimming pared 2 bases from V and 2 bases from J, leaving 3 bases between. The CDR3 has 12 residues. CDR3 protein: CASSLKNYGYTF. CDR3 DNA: TGTGCCAGCAGCTTAAAAAACTATGGCTACACCTTC. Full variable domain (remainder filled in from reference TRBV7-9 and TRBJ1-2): DTGVSQNPRHKITKRGQNVTFRCDPISEHNRLYWYRQTLGQGPEFLTYFQNEAQLEKSRLLSDRFSAERPKGSFSTLEIQRTEQGDSAMYLCASSLKNYGYTFGSGTRLTVV.

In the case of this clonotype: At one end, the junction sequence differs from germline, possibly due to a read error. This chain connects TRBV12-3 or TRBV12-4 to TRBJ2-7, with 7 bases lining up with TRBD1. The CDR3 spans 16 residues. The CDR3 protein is CANSARQGPRTYEQYF. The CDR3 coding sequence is TGTGCCAACAGTGCGAGACAGGGACCCAGAACCTACGAGCAGTACTTC.

CDR3 amino acids: CASSQEQSLDTEAFF. CDR3 nucleotide sequence: TGCGCCAGCAGCCAAGAACAGTCCCTTGACACTGAAGCTTTCTTT. V gene TRBV4-3 combines with J gene TRBJ1-1; D remains unclear. The V end lost 0 bases, the J end lost 3 bases, and 11 bases lay between the germline ends. This CDR3 contains 15 residues. Germline-derived CDR1 and CDR2 are LGHNA and YSLEER.

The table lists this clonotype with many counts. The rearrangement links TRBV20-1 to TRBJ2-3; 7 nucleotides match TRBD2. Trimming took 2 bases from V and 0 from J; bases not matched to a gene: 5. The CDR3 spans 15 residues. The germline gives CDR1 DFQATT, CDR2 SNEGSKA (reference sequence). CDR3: CSARNLAESTDTQYF. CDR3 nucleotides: TGCAGTGCTAGAAACCTAGCGGAGAGCACAGATACGCAGTATTTT.

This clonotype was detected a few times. The CDR3 nucleotides read TGTGCCAGCAGCTTGGTACGGGGGGGAGATACGCAGTATTTT. Residues: CASSLVRGGDTQYF. The chain links TRBV5-6 to TRBJ2-3, with 8 bases fitting TRBD2. V was clipped by 0 bases and J by 5 bases; unmatched bases: 2. Germline assignment: CDR1 SGHDT and CDR2 YYEEEE. The CDR3 consists of 14 residues.

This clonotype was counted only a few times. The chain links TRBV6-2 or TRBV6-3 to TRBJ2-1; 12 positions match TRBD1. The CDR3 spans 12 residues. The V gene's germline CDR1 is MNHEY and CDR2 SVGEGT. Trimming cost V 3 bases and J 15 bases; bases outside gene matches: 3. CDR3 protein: CASSYGTGGRFF. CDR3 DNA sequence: TGTGCCAGCAGTTATGGGACAGGGGGCCGGTTCTTC.

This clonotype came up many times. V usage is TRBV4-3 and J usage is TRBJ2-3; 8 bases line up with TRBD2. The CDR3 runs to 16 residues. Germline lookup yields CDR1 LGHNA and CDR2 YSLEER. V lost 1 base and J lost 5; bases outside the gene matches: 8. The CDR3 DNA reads TGCGCCAGCAGCCAAGTCGCCGGGAGCGGGGGAGATACGCAGTATTTT. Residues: CASSQVAGSGGDTQYF.

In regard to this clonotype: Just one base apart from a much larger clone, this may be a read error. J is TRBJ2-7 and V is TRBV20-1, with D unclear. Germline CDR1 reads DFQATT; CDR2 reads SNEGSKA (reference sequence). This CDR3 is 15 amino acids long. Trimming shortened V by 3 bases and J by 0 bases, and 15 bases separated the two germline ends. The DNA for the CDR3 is TGCAGTGCTAGGGCCAGGACGAATCCCTCCTACGAGCAGTACTTC. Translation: CSARARTNPSYEQYF.

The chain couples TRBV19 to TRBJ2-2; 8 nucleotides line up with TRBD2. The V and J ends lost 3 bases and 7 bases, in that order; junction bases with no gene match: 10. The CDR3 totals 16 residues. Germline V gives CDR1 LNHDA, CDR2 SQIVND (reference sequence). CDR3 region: CASSMTASGWFGELFF. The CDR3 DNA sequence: TGTGCCAGTAGTATGACCGCTAGCGGGTGGTTCGGGGAGCTGTTTTTT.

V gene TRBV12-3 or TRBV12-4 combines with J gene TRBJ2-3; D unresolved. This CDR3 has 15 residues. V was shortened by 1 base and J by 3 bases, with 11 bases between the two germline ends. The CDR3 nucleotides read TGTGCCAGCAGTTTAGGGCCGGCTGCAACAGATACGCAGTATTTT. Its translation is CASSLGPAATDTQYF.

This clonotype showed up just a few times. CDR3 sequence (DNA): TGTGCCAGACAAAACACAGGGACTAGCCGATACAATGAGCAGTTCTTC. Its protein product is CARQNTGTSRYNEQFF. The V gene is TRBV7-7, the J gene TRBJ2-1, with 9 positions matching TRBD2. In germline, CDR1 is SSHAT, CDR2 FNYEAQ (reference sequence). J lost 4 bases, V lost 9 bases, and 13 bases had no gene match. This CDR3 spans 16 amino acids.

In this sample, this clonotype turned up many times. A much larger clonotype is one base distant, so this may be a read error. The CDR3 is CASSLSANTEAFF. The CDR3 DNA reads TGTGCCAGCAGTTTATCCGCGAACACTGAAGCTTTCTTT. The chain joins TRBV27 to TRBJ1-1; D not resolved. V lost 0 bases and J 1 base, leaving 3 bases between the germline ends. CDR1 is MNHEY, CDR2 SMNVEV, per germline (reference sequence). The CDR3 is 13 amino acids.

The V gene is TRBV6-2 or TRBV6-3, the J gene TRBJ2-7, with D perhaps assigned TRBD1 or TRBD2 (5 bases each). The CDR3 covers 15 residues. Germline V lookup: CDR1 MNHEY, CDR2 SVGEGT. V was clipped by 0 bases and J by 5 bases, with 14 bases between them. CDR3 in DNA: TGTGCCAGCAGTTACTCGATTTCGGGGCGGGACGAGCAGTACTTC. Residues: CASSYSISGRDEQYF.

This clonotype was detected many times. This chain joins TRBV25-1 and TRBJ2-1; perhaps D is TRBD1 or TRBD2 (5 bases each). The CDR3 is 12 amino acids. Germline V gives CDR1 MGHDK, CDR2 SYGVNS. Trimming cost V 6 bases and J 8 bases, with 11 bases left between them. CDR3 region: CASSQGAYEQFF. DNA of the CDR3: TGTGCCAGCAGCCAGGGAGCCTATGAGCAGTTCTTC.

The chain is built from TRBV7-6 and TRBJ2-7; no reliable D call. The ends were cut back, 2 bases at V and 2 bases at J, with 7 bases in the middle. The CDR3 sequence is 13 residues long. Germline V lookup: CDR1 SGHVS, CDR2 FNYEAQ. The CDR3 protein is CASSLHQAYEQYF. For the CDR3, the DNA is TGTGCCAGCAGCTTACACCAAGCCTACGAGCAGTACTTC.

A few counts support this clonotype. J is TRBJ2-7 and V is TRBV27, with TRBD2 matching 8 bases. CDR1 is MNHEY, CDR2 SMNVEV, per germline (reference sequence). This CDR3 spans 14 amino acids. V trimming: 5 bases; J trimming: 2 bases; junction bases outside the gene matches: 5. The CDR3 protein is CASSPGGDPYEQYF. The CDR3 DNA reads TGTGCCAGCAGTCCGGGAGGGGACCCCTACGAGCAGTACTTC.

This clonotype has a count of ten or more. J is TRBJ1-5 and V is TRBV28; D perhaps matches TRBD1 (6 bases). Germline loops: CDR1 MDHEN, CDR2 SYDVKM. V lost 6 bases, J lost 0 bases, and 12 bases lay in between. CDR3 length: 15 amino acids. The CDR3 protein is CASSLTGDSNQPQHF. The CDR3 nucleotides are TGTGCCAGCAGCTTGACAGGCGATAGCAATCAGCCCCAGCATTTT.

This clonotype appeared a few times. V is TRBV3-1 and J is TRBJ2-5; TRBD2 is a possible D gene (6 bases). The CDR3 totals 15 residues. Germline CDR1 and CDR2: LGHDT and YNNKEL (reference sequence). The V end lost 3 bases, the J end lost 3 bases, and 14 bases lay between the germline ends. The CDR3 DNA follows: TGTGCCAGCAGCCAGTCACGGGACTTCGAAGAGACCCAGTACTTC. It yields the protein CASSQSRDFEETQYF.

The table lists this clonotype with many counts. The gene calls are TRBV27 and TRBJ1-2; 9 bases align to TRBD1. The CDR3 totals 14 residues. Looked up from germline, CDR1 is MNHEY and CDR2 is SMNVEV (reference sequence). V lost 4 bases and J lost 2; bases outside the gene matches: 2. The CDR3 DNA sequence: TGTGCCAGCAGTTATGGACAGGGGAACTATGGCTACACCTTC. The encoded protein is CASSYGQGNYGYTF.

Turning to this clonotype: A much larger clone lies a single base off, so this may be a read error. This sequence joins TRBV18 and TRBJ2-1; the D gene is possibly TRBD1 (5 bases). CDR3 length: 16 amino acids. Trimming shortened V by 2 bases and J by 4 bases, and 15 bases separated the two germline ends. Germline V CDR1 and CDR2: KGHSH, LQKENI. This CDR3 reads CASSPGAGQSYNEQFF. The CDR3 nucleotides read TGTGCCAGCTCACCAGGGGCAGGGCAATCTTACAATGAGCAGTTCTTC. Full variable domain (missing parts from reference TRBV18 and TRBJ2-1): NAGVMQNPRHLVRRRGQEARLRCSPMKGHSHVYWYRQLPEEGLKFMVYLQKENIIDESGMPKERFSAEFPKEGPSILRIQQVVRGDSAAYFCASSPGAGQSYNEQFFGPGTRLTVL.

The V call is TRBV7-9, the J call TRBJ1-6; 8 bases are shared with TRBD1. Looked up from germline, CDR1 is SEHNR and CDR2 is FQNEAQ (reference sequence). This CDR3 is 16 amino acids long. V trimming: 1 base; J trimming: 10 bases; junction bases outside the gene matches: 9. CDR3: CASSLVGQGAGSPLHF. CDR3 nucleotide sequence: TGTGCCAGCAGCTTAGTAGGGCAGGGGGCGGGATCACCCCTCCACTTT.